This passage covers 16 T cell receptor beta chains from one sample sequenced in a study of T-cell memory formation after mild COVID-19 listed by TCRdb under 2021. The method was 5' RACE. Sequenced on an Illumina NovaSeq 6000. TCRdb redid the processing of the public reads, applying fastp at Q25 and MiXCR, and retained in-frame beta chains. Every entry covers one CDR3 protein and lists the most common genes and DNA from its rows. This sample is represented by roughly 130,000 distinct CDR3 sequences; about a sixth of them were singletons. Approximately 15% of the sample is in the top ten clones. Sequenced material: PBMCs or a T cell subset sorted from them (not recorded which). The receptors shown here come from an adult woman who had mild COVID-19 (a few samples of this study predate the infection). The sample titles of this study are shuffled in the database, so cell type and time point are left out; the donor was told from shared clones.

A few counts support this clonotype. For the CDR3, the DNA is TGTGCCAGCAGCCCAGGGGGGATCTATCAGCCCCAGCATTTT. Translation: CASSPGGIYQPQHF. The rearrangement uses TRBV12-3 or TRBV12-4 and TRBJ1-5; TRBD1 agrees at 7 bases. V was pared by 6 bases and J by 5 bases, with 7 bases of the junction left unmatched. The CDR3 sequence is 14 residues long.

The gene calls are TRBV7-9 and TRBJ2-7; 8 nucleotides agree with TRBD2. V shed 1 base, J shed 3 bases, and the junction held 8 bases outside the gene matches. Germline CDR1 is SEHNR and CDR2 is FQNEAQ (reference sequence). The length of the CDR3 is 16 residues. CDR3 amino acids: CASSLVVTSAYYEQYF. In nucleotides, the CDR3 is TGTGCCAGCAGCTTAGTTGTGACTAGCGCTTACTACGAGCAGTACTTC.

The rearrangement links TRBV7-2 to TRBJ2-5; D not certain. The V gene lost 2 bases and the J gene lost 0 bases, with 10 bases spanning the gap. This CDR3 spans 15 amino acids. The germline gives CDR1 SGHTA, CDR2 FQGNSA. The CDR3 nucleotides read TGTGCCAGCAGCTTATTTCTACCGTACCAAGAGACCCAGTACTTC. Its translation: CASSLFLPYQETQYF. Supplemented by reference TRBV7-2 and TRBJ2-5, the full variable domain reads GAGVSQSPSNKVTEKGKDVELRCDPISGHTALYWYRQSLGQGLEFLIYFQGNSAPDKSGLPSDRFSAERTGGSVSTLTIQRTQQEDSAVYLCASSLFLPYQETQYFGPGTRLLVL.

This clonotype has a single count. In DNA form, the CDR3 reads TGTGCCACCAGCGCTCGGATAAACACTGAAGCTTTCTTT. It encodes CATSARINTEAFF. The chain combines TRBV15 with TRBJ1-1; D is unclear. Germline V gene lookup returns CDR1 LNHNV and CDR2 YYDKDF (reference sequence). Trimming took off 5 bases at V and 2 bases at J, with 9 bases between the two ends. This CDR3 region has 13 residues.

The table lists this clonotype with a few counts. V is TRBV18 and J is TRBJ1-1; possibly TRBD1 for D (5 bases). CDR1 KGHSH and CDR2 LQKENI come from the germline V gene. Trimming pared 0 bases from V and 1 base from J, leaving 9 bases between. The CDR3 has 15 amino acids. The CDR3 here is CASSPPEGRNTEAFF. In DNA form, the CDR3 reads TGTGCCAGCTCACCACCGGAGGGGCGGAACACTGAAGCTTTCTTT.

The genes are TRBV27 and TRBJ1-5; no reliable D call. V was clipped by 0 bases and J by 2 bases, with 8 bases between them. The length of the CDR3 is 15 residues. CDR1 is MNHEY, CDR2 SMNVEV, per germline (reference sequence). The CDR3 sequence: CASSLSGEGNQPQHF. As DNA, the CDR3 is TGTGCCAGCAGTTTATCCGGGGAGGGCAATCAGCCCCAGCATTTT.

This clonotype was seen repeatedly, ten times or more. A junction boundary mismatches the germline segment, possibly from a read error. This sequence joins TRBV5-1 and TRBJ1-1; possibly TRBD1 for D (5 bases). The CDR3 covers 13 residues. CDR1 and CDR2 (germline): SGHRS, YFSETQ. The CDR3 loop is CASSLGGNTEAFF. The CDR3 coding sequence is TGTGCCAGCAGCTTGGGGGGGAACACTGAAGCTTTCTTT.

The chain recombines TRBV12-3 or TRBV12-4 with TRBJ1-5, with 7 bases that match TRBD1. J was trimmed by 0 bases and V by 6 bases; bases with no gene match: 11. CDR3 length: 17 residues. This CDR3 reads CASRTGTVTYSNQPQHF. The CDR3 coding sequence is TGTGCCAGCAGAACCGGGACAGTCACATATAGCAATCAGCCCCAGCATTTT.

This chain connects TRBV4-3 to TRBJ2-7; D is unresolved. Per the germline V gene, CDR1 is LGHNA and CDR2 is YSLEER. Trimming left V 0 bases short and J 5 bases short, with 8 bases between. The CDR3 has 13 amino acids. In DNA form, the CDR3 reads TGCGCCAGCAGCCAAGATGTATCAGACGAGCAGTACTTC. Translating gives CASSQDVSDEQYF.

J is TRBJ2-1 and V is TRBV11-3; 12 bases match TRBD2. The CDR3 is 19 amino acids. V lost 1 base to trimming and J lost 4 bases; unmatched junction nucleotides: 11. CDR1 SGHNT and CDR2 YENEEA come from the germline V gene. CDR3 in DNA: TGTGCCAGCAGCTTAGTGCTCCTACTAGCGGGAGGCCTGTACAATGAGCAGTTCTTC. Translating it yields CASSLVLLLAGGLYNEQFF.

The chain combines TRBV11-2 with TRBJ2-7; either TRBD1 or TRBD2 may fit D (5 bases each). Trimming stripped 5 bases from V and 4 bases from J, with 15 bases between. The length of the CDR3 is 14 residues. Germline lookup yields CDR1 SGHAT and CDR2 FQNNGV. Written as DNA, the CDR3 is TGTGCCAGCAGCCCTCCCGGGACCGGGTACGAGCAGTACTTC. It codes for CASSPPGTGYEQYF.

Ten or more counts support this clonotype. The V and J genes are TRBV4-1 and TRBJ2-6; D may be TRBD2 (6 bases). CDR1 and CDR2 from the germline V gene are MGHRA and YSYEKL. The CDR3 contains 18 residues. Trimming stripped 3 bases from V and 3 bases from J, with 18 bases between. CDR3 protein: CASSQARRGKRGANVLTF. The CDR3 DNA follows: TGCGCCAGCAGCCAGGCTAGGAGGGGCAAGCGTGGGGCCAACGTCCTGACTTTC.

A few counts support this clonotype. The CDR3 sequence is CASSYLRGEQYF. Written as DNA, the CDR3 is TGTGCCAGCAGTTACCTTAGGGGCGAGCAGTACTTC. V usage is TRBV12-3 or TRBV12-4 and J usage is TRBJ2-7, with D maybe TRBD1 (5 bases). Trimming took 4 bases from V and 6 from J, leaving 10 bases between them. This CDR3 spans 12 amino acids.

This clonotype was picked up a small number of times. V is TRBV9 and J is TRBJ2-1; 8 bases agree with TRBD1. The V gene's germline CDR1 is SGDLS and CDR2 YYNGEE. The CDR3 totals 14 residues. The V and J ends lost 1 base and 9 bases, in that order; junction bases with no gene match: 6. Written as DNA, the CDR3 is TGTGCCAGCAGCGTAACCTCGACAGGGGTTGAGCAGTTCTTC. Translated, it gives CASSVTSTGVEQFF.

As to this clonotype: One end of the junction fails to match germline, which may point to a read error. The V gene is TRBV7-8, the J gene TRBJ2-3, with 10 nucleotides matching TRBD1. The germline CDR1 and CDR2 sequences are SGHVS and FQNEAQ. The CDR3 spans 17 residues. For the CDR3, the DNA is TGTGCCAGCAGCCAGACCCCCGGGACAGGGGTGTCTGATACGCAGTATTTC. This sequence encodes CASSQTPGTGVSDTQYF.

This chain uses TRBV6-2 or TRBV6-3 with TRBJ2-1; D uncertain. The CDR3 has 19 amino acids. Germline V gene lookup returns CDR1 MNHEY and CDR2 SVGEGT. The V end lost 4 bases, the J end lost 0 bases, and 22 bases lay between the germline ends. The CDR3, as DNA: TGTGCCAGCAGTTCCTTCCTACTCTCGGCGGAGAGCTCCTACAATGAGCAGTTCTTC. This gives the protein CASSSFLLSAESSYNEQFF.